A selection of T cell receptor beta chains follows, all from one sample in a study of human T cells and chemical hapten exposure. TCRdb reanalysed the RACE reads using MiXCR and keeps one entry per CDR3 protein. Of roughly 50,000 distinct CDR3 sequences in the sample, roughly 9.5% are singletons; the top ten hold roughly 17%. The specimen comprised whole blood, sampled in connection with sensitization to the hapten diphenylcyclopropenone (DPC). Receptors originate from a woman aged 40 to 50 with alopecia areata. Some clones in this sample may be carry-over from other donors' samples. Both conserved end residues are part of each CDR3. The D gene is left open where the match is weak. Clone size is given for some rows only: seen once, a few or many times, or a class if the clone is expanded.

v_call	d_call	j_call	clone_size	cdr3_aa	cdr3_nt
TRBV2	NA	TRBJ1-3	many	CASSTNGNTIYF	TGTGCCAGCTCCACTAACGGAAACACCATATATTTT
TRBV24-1	TRBD1	TRBJ1-5	NA	CATSDRTGGNQPQHF	TGTGCCACCAGTGATCGGACAGGCGGCAATCAGCCCCAGCATTTT
TRBV7-2	TRBD1	TRBJ1-1	NA	CASSRQGQLITEAFF	TGTGCCAGCAGCCGCCAGGGACAGCTTATCACTGAAGCTTTCTTT
TRBV20-1	TRBD1	TRBJ2-1	few	CSARQGAGEQFF	TGCAGTGCTAGACAGGGGGCTGGTGAGCAGTTCTTC
TRBV2	TRBD1	TRBJ1-5	few	CASSEMAGGNQPQHF	TGTGCCAGCAGTGAAATGGCAGGGGGGAATCAGCCCCAGCATTTT
TRBV6-6	NA	TRBJ2-6	few	CASSYSPGAGANVLTF	TGTGCCAGCAGTTACTCCCCAGGGGCTGGGGCCAACGTCCTGACTTTC
TRBV29-1	TRBD1	TRBJ2-1	few	CSVPGQGDYNEQFF	TGCAGCGTCCCAGGACAGGGAGACTACAATGAGCAGTTCTTC
TRBV12-3/TRBV12-4	NA	TRBJ1-2	many	CASSHETHFGYTF	TGTGCCAGCAGCCACGAAACTCACTTTGGCTACACCTTC
TRBV28	TRBD1	TRBJ2-7	NA	CASSGTGGKSYEQYF	TGTGCCAGCAGTGGGACAGGGGGCAAGAGCTACGAGCAGTACTTC
TRBV7-6	TRBD1	TRBJ1-1	many	CASSLDRGREAFF	TGTGCCAGCAGCTTAGACAGGGGGCGGGAAGCTTTCTTT
TRBV7-3	NA	TRBJ1-6	NA	CASSLLTGGKSPLHF	TGTGCCAGCAGCTTATTAACGGGGGGCAAATCACCCCTCCACTTT
TRBV7-3	TRBD2	TRBJ2-1	many	CASSLGTSVDEQFF	TGTGCCAGCAGCTTAGGGACTAGCGTGGATGAGCAGTTCTTC
TRBV29-1	NA	TRBJ2-2	NA	CSVRVVVDGELFF	TGCAGCGTTCGGGTCGTGGTGGACGGGGAGCTGTTTTTT
TRBV12-3/TRBV12-4	NA	TRBJ2-4	many	CASSLALSEAKNIQYF	TGTGCCAGCAGTTTAGCTTTAAGTGAGGCCAAAAACATTCAGTACTTC
TRBV5-1	TRBD2	TRBJ2-5	few	CASSLTSGGPGAQYF	TGCGCCAGCAGCTTGACTAGCGGGGGGCCCGGGGCCCAGTACTTC
TRBV29-1	TRBD2	TRBJ2-1	many	CSVEKLAGGYYNEQFF	TGCAGCGTTGAAAAGTTAGCGGGGGGGTATTACAATGAGCAGTTCTTC
TRBV20-1	NA	TRBJ1-6	NA	CSARETKGDSPLHF	TGCAGTGCTAGAGAAACGAAGGGGGACTCACCCCTCCACTTT
TRBV5-6	NA	TRBJ2-2	many	CASSLGPGNTGELFF	TGTGCCAGCAGCTTGGGACCGGGGAACACCGGGGAGCTGTTTTTT
TRBV6-5	TRBD1	TRBJ2-5	NA	CASSYHRGQETQYF	TGTGCCAGCAGTTACCACAGGGGCCAAGAGACCCAGTACTTC
TRBV12-3/TRBV12-4	TRBD1	TRBJ1-2	many	CASSLRQGRGDGYTF	TGTGCCAGCAGTTTAAGACAGGGGCGAGGAGATGGCTACACCTTC
TRBV10-3	NA	TRBJ2-3	many	CAISLRGSDTQYF	TGTGCCATCAGTTTAAGGGGGAGCGATACGCAGTATTTT
TRBV20-1	NA	TRBJ2-7	few	CSARDMQGVTYEQYF	TGCAGTGCTAGAGATATGCAGGGAGTAACCTACGAGCAGTACTTC
TRBV3-1	NA	TRBJ2-1	many	CASSQASKPEGMSF	TGTGCCAGCAGCCAAGCCTCTAAGCCCGAAGGGATGTCCTTC
TRBV30	NA	TRBJ1-1	many	CAWIPRSPMNTEAFF	TGTGCCTGGATACCCCGATCACCCATGAACACTGAAGCTTTCTTT
TRBV29-1	NA	TRBJ2-1	many	CSARTEIYEQFF	TGCAGCGCACGGACAGAGATATATGAGCAGTTCTTC
TRBV11-3	NA	TRBJ1-6	few	CASSSGRGDNSPLHF	TGTGCCAGCAGCTCAGGCAGGGGCGACAATTCACCCCTCCACTTT
TRBV29-1	NA	TRBJ1-1	many	CSVAPGVGNTEAFF	TGCAGCGTTGCCCCCGGGGTCGGAAACACTGAAGCTTTCTTT
TRBV7-8	NA	TRBJ1-5	NA	CASSLEGTPQHF	TGTGCCAGCAGCTTAGAGGGGACACCCCAGCATTTT
TRBV28	TRBD2	TRBJ2-1	few	CASKGLAEFNEQFF	TGTGCCAGCAAGGGGCTAGCGGAGTTCAATGAGCAGTTCTTC
TRBV13	NA	TRBJ2-4	NA	CASSLGPSTTAKNIQYF	TGTGCCAGCAGCTTAGGTCCATCTACAACAGCCAAAAACATTCAGTACTTC
TRBV7-2	TRBD1	TRBJ1-1	NA	CASRLTGGTEAFF	TGTGCCAGCAGACTTACAGGGGGCACTGAAGCTTTCTTT
TRBV29-1	TRBD2	TRBJ2-1	few	CSVAAGGSYNEQFF	TGCAGCGTTGCTGCGGGGGGCTCCTACAATGAGCAGTTCTTC
TRBV28	NA	TRBJ1-5	NA	CAGGTGSNQPQHF	TGTGCCGGAGGAACGGGTAGCAATCAGCCCCAGCATTTT
TRBV29-1	NA	TRBJ2-3	few	CSASKTDTQYF	TGCAGCGCCAGTAAAACAGATACGCAGTATTTT
TRBV27	NA	TRBJ2-1	many	CASSFGGRSSSYNEQFF	TGTGCCAGCAGTTTCGGAGGGAGATCTAGCTCCTACAATGAGCAGTTCTTC
TRBV7-3	NA	TRBJ1-1	NA	CASSLNRDTEAFF	TGTGCCAGCAGCTTGAACAGGGACACTGAAGCTTTCTTT
TRBV19	NA	TRBJ1-1	many	CASSRDGTANTEAFF	TGTGCCAGTAGTCGGGACGGGACGGCGAACACTGAAGCTTTCTTT
TRBV7-3	NA	TRBJ2-2	NA	CASSLRDNPTGELFF	TGTGCCAGCAGCTTAAGGGACAATCCCACCGGGGAGCTGTTTTTT
TRBV6-6	TRBD2	TRBJ2-2	many	CAAGGNTGELFF	TGTGCAGCGGGGGGGAACACCGGGGAGCTGTTTTTT
TRBV7-8	TRBD1	TRBJ1-1	many	CASSGGTGWNTEAFF	TGTGCCAGCAGCGGGGGGACAGGGTGGAACACTGAAGCTTTCTTT
TRBV4-1	NA	TRBJ1-6	many	CASSQETGINSPLHF	TGCGCCAGCAGCCAAGAGACAGGCATTAATTCACCCCTCCACTTT
TRBV20-1	NA	TRBJ2-7	NA	CSARIGYEQYF	TGCAGTGCTAGAATAGGCTACGAGCAGTACTTC
TRBV3-1	NA	TRBJ2-3	many	CASSQPKGGDTQYF	TGTGCCAGCAGCCAACCTAAAGGGGGGGATACGCAGTATTTT
TRBV20-1	NA	TRBJ2-1	few	CSATLLRGRHNEQFF	TGCAGTGCGACCCTACTGCGGGGGCGCCACAATGAGCAGTTCTTC
TRBV28	NA	TRBJ1-1	few	CASRSGVSEAFF	TGTGCCAGCAGAAGTGGGGTTTCTGAAGCTTTCTTT
TRBV28	NA	TRBJ1-2	NA	CASTPGAEGYGYTF	TGTGCCAGCACCCCCGGGGCTGAGGGCTATGGCTACACCTTC
TRBV20-1	NA	TRBJ1-4	NA	CSAQDMTREKLFF	TGCAGTGCCCAAGACATGACCAGGGAAAAACTGTTTTTT
TRBV5-1	NA	TRBJ1-1	few	CASSLVSGAGHTEAFF	TGCGCCAGCAGCTTGGTTAGCGGGGCCGGGCACACTGAAGCTTTCTTT
TRBV4-1	TRBD1	TRBJ2-1	many	CASSRVTGGANNEQFF	TGCGCCAGCAGCCGAGTAACAGGGGGCGCAAACAATGAGCAGTTCTTC
TRBV3-1	NA	TRBJ2-1	few	CASSPWTERAEQFF	TGTGCCAGCAGCCCCTGGACAGAGCGTGCCGAGCAGTTCTTC
TRBV4-1	NA	TRBJ2-5	once	CASSQDPSGLSF	TGCGCCAGCAGCCAAGATCCGAGCGGGCTCTCCTTC
TRBV7-9	NA	TRBJ1-1	few	CASSLVTGPVDTEAFF	TGTGCCAGCAGCTTAGTAACAGGGCCGGTGGACACTGAAGCTTTCTTT
TRBV5-4	TRBD2	TRBJ2-7	NA	CASSWGTSSPYEQYF	TGTGCCAGCAGCTGGGGGACTAGCTCCCCCTACGAGCAGTACTTC
TRBV18	NA	TRBJ2-7	many	CASSRRTAYEQYF	TGTGCCAGCTCACGGCGGACTGCCTACGAGCAGTACTTC
TRBV2	NA	TRBJ2-1	NA	CASSEFPKDYNEQFF	TGTGCCAGCAGTGAATTCCCGAAGGACTACAATGAGCAGTTCTTC